The present entry profiles one T cell receptor beta chain with its context. The sample is drawn from a study of blood T cell repertoires in COVID-19. Trimming pared 3 bases from V and 7 bases from J, leaving 10 bases between. This CDR3 has 13 residues. Two negative PCRs, clearance, or symptom resolution characterized the recovered Cohort 3 donors. The table came from immunoSEQ multiplex PCR; TCRdb's copy has only in-frame clones and leaves some out. The table has around 150,000 clones, over 75% seen once; the top ten hold around 10%. Sequenced: PBMCs or T cells enriched from blood (not recorded which). This rearrangement joins TRBV12-3 or TRBV12-4 to TRBJ2-1, with no clear D. This TCR was recovered from a man aged 45-65 years who had recovered from COVID-19. The DNA for the CDR3 is TGTGCCAGCAGTTTGGTTTCAGGAAATGAGCAGTTCTTC. This sequence encodes CASSLVSGNEQFF.